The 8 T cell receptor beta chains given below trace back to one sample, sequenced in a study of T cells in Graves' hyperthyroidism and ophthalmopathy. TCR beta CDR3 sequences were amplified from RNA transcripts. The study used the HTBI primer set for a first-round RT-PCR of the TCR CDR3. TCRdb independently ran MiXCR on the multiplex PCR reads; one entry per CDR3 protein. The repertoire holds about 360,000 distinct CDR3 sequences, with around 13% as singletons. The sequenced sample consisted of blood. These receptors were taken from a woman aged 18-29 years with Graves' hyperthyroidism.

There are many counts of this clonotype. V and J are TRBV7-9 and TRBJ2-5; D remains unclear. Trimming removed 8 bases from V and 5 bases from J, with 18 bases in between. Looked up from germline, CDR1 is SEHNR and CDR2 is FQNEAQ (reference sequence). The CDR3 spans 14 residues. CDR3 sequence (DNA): TGTGCCAGCTCCGTTGTAAGGGATCTGGAGACCCAGTACTTC. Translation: CASSVVRDLETQYF.

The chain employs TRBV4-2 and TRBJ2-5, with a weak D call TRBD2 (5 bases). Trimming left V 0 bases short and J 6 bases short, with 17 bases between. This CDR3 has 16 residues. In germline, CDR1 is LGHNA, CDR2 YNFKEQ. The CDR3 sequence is CASSQDRGYRPKTQYF. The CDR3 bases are TGTGCCAGCAGCCAAGATCGAGGGTACCGGCCAAAGACCCAGTACTTC.

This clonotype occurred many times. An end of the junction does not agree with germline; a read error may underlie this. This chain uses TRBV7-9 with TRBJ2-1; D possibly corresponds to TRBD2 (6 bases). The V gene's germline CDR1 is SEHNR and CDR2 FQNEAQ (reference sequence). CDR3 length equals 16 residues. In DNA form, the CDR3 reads TGTGCCGGCAGCATGACTAGTAGATACTCCTACAATGAGCAGTTCTTC. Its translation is CAGSMTSRYSYNEQFF.

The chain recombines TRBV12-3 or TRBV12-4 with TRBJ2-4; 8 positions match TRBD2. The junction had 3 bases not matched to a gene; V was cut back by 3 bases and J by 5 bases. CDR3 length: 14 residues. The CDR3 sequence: CASSLAGGENIQYF. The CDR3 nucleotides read TGTGCCAGCAGTTTGGCGGGGGGTGAAAACATTCAGTACTTC.

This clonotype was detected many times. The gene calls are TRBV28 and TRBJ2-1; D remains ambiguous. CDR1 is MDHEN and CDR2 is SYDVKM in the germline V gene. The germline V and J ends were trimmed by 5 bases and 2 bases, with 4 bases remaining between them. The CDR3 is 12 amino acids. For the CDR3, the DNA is TGTGCCAGCAGTGTCACCTACAATGAGCAGTTCTTC. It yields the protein CASSVTYNEQFF.

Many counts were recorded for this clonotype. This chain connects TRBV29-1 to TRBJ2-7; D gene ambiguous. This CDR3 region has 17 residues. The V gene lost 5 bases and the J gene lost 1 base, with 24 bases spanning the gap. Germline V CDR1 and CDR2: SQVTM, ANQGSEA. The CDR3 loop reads CSVSKQGKRARSYEQYF. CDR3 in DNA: TGCAGCGTTAGCAAGCAAGGAAAAAGGGCCCGTTCCTACGAGCAGTACTTC.

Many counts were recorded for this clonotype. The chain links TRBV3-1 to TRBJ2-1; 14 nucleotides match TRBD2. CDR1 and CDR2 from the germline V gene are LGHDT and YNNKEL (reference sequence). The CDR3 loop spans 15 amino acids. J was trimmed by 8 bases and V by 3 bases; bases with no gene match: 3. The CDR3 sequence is CASSQGLAGAYEQFF. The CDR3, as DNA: TGTGCCAGCAGCCAGGGACTAGCGGGAGCGTATGAGCAGTTCTTC.

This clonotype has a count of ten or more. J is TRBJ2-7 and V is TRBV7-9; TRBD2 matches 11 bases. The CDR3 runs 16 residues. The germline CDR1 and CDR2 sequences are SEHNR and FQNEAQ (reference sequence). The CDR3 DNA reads TGTGCGATCGAACCGGGGGGGACTAGCGGCCCCTACGAGCAGTACTTC. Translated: CAIEPGGTSGPYEQYF.